This is a list of T cell receptor beta chains from one sample in a study of early stage breast cancer tumors. Using immunoSEQ multiplex PCR, the repertoire was profiled, and TCRdb retains in-frame clones only, with some absent. This sample has about 69,000 clones, with approximately 80% found just once. Sequencing used blood. All receptors come from a person in their 40s with breast cancer. CDR3s include the opening cysteine and the closing phenylalanine or tryptophan. A D gene is named only where the DNA matches it firmly. Size tells how often a clone was seen (once, few, many) or the class of an expanded clone, and some rows leave it out.

NA	TRBV7-8	many	TRBJ1-2	CASSSWTESGGGYTF	TGTGCCAGCAGCTCCTGGACAGAATCGGGCGGTGGCTACACCTTC
TRBD2	TRBV7-3	NA	TRBJ2-1	CASSLIWGRAYNEQFF	TGTGCCAGCAGCTTAATTTGGGGGAGGGCCTACAATGAGCAGTTCTTC
NA	TRBV6-5	NA	TRBJ1-4	CASSPVSNNEKLFF	TGTGCCAGCAGCCCCGTCAGCAATAATGAAAAACTGTTTTTT
TRBD2	TRBV19	NA	TRBJ2-1	CASWGGRYNEQFF	TGTGCCAGTTGGGGGGGGAGATACAATGAGCAGTTCTTC
NA	TRBV5-1	NA	TRBJ2-1	CASSLAYGNEQFF	TGCGCCAGCAGCTTGGCCTACGGGAATGAGCAGTTCTTC
TRBD2	TRBV5-1	NA	TRBJ2-1	CASSSGLAVYNEQFF	TGCGCCAGCAGCTCCGGACTAGCGGTCTACAATGAGCAGTTCTTC
TRBD1	TRBV6-1	once	TRBJ1-4	CASVGTGLNEKLFF	TGTGCCAGCGTCGGGACAGGGTTAAATGAAAAACTGTTTTTT
NA	TRBV7-9	NA	TRBJ2-3	CASSLRGGSTDTQYF	TGTGCCAGCAGCTTAAGGGGCGGAAGCACAGATACGCAGTATTTT
NA	TRBV11-2	NA	TRBJ2-6	CASSLSGANVLTF	TGTGCCAGCAGCCTATCTGGGGCCAACGTCCTGACTTTC
TRBD2	TRBV25-1	NA	TRBJ2-7	CASSDTPLAGGPQEQYF	TGTGCCAGCAGTGACACTCCTCTAGCGGGAGGGCCGCAAGAGCAGTACTTC
NA	TRBV5-1	NA	TRBJ2-2	CASSAGENTGELFF	TGCGCCAGCAGCGCTGGGGAGAACACCGGGGAGCTGTTTTTT
NA	TRBV27	few	TRBJ2-7	CASSPESRGSYEQYF	TGTGCCAGCAGCCCGGAGAGTAGGGGCTCCTACGAGCAGTACTTC
NA	TRBV7-2	NA	TRBJ2-7	CASSLVQVSYEQYF	TGTGCCAGCAGCTTAGTACAGGTCTCCTACGAGCAGTACTTC
NA	TRBV5-5	NA	TRBJ2-3	CASSILPGQTTDTQYF	TGTGCCAGCAGCATACTCCCGGGACAAACCACAGATACGCAGTATTTT
TRBD1	TRBV28	NA	TRBJ1-5	CASRPPGQGVNQPQHF	TGTGCCAGCAGGCCTCCGGGACAGGGGGTCAATCAGCCCCAGCATTTT
NA	TRBV6-1	NA	TRBJ1-4	CASSSPQVNEKLFF	TGTGCCAGCAGTTCCCCGCAGGTTAATGAAAAACTGTTTTTT
NA	TRBV5-4	once	TRBJ2-5	CASSWRGETQYF	TGTGCCAGCAGCTGGAGGGGGGAGACCCAGTACTTC
NA	TRBV6-5	NA	TRBJ1-1	CASSQILNTEAFF	TGTGCCAGCAGTCAAATATTGAACACTGAAGCTTTCTTT
NA	TRBV7-8	once	TRBJ2-7	CASSFALSYEQYF	TGTGCCAGCAGCTTCGCCTTAAGCTACGAGCAGTACTTC
NA	TRBV11-3	NA	TRBJ2-1	CASSLDQRQYNEQFF	TGTGCCAGCAGCTTAGATCAGCGGCAGTACAATGAGCAGTTCTTC
NA	TRBV19	few	TRBJ1-5	CASTTRVRQSNQPQHF	TGTGCCAGTACCACCCGGGTCAGGCAGAGCAATCAGCCCCAGCATTTT
NA	TRBV6-5	NA	TRBJ1-5	CASSSPGQPQHF	TGTGCCAGCAGTTCCCCCGGGCAGCCCCAGCATTTT
NA	TRBV21-1	NA	TRBJ1-1	CASILGTDTEAFF	NA
NA	TRBV9	NA	TRBJ2-6	CASSGDRSGANVLTF	TGTGCCAGCAGCGGAGACAGGTCTGGGGCCAACGTCCTGACTTTC
NA	TRBV21-1	NA	TRBJ2-7	CASSKFWVVDEQYF	TGTGCCAGCAGCAAATTCTGGGTTGTAGACGAGCAGTACTTC
NA	TRBV6-5	NA	TRBJ1-3	CASSSGPRGNTIYF	TGTGCCAGCAGTTCAGGGCCGAGGGGAAACACCATATATTTT
NA	TRBV7-3	NA	TRBJ2-1	CASSSGNPHEQFF	TGTGCCAGCAGCTCCGGGAACCCGCATGAGCAGTTCTTC
TRBD2	TRBV19	NA	TRBJ2-5	CASSVGLDQETQYF	TGTGCCAGTAGTGTTGGACTAGACCAAGAGACCCAGTACTTC
NA	TRBV7-8	NA	TRBJ2-1	CASSLMSEEQFF	TGTGCCAGCAGCTTAATGTCGGAGGAGCAGTTCTTC
NA	TRBV28	NA	TRBJ1-2	CASSASGGLGGYTF	TGTGCCAGCAGTGCGTCTGGGGGGCTAGGGGGCTACACCTTC
NA	TRBV28	NA	TRBJ1-1	CASQRYTEAFF	TGTGCCAGCCAGAGGTACACTGAAGCTTTCTTT
NA	TRBV29-1	NA	TRBJ2-7	CSVLIGGLEQYF	TGCAGCGTTTTAATTGGGGGCTTAGAGCAGTACTTC
NA	TRBV27	NA	TRBJ2-5	CASSSQGRETQYF	TGTGCCAGCAGCTCCCAGGGGCGGGAGACCCAGTACTTC
NA	TRBV11-3	NA	TRBJ2-1	CASSKIGGKYNEQFF	TGTGCCAGCAGCAAGATAGGGGGGAAGTACAATGAGCAGTTCTTC
NA	TRBV27	NA	TRBJ1-2	CASSFRENYGYTF	TGTGCCAGCAGTTTCAGGGAAAACTATGGCTACACCTTC
NA	TRBV7-8	once	TRBJ2-7	CASSSGHYSSYEQYF	TGTGCCAGCAGCTCTGGCCACTACAGCTCCTACGAGCAGTACTTC
NA	TRBV9	once	TRBJ2-1	CASSVAIYNEQFF	TGTGCCAGCAGCGTAGCCATCTACAATGAGCAGTTCTTC
TRBD1	TRBV7-3	NA	TRBJ2-7	CASSSWTGGEQYF	TGTGCCAGCAGCTCATGGACAGGGGGCGAGCAGTACTTC
TRBD1	TRBV6-1	NA	TRBJ2-1	CASSRQGLDEQFF	TGTGCCAGCAGCAGACAGGGGTTGGATGAGCAGTTCTTC
TRBD2	TRBV13	NA	TRBJ2-5	CASTSGGRAWETQYF	TGTGCCAGCACCAGTGGCGGGAGGGCGTGGGAGACCCAGTACTTC
NA	TRBV6-1	NA	TRBJ1-2	CATGGGAGYGYTF	TGTGCCACTGGTGGTGGAGCCGGCTATGGCTACACCTTC
TRBD1	TRBV28	few	TRBJ1-5	CASSLDRGSYRQPQHF	TGTGCCAGCAGTTTGGACAGGGGATCGTATCGGCAGCCCCAGCATTTT
NA	TRBV28	NA	TRBJ2-5	CASSPYGRTEFETQYF	TGTGCCAGCAGTCCCTACGGCCGAACGGAATTCGAGACCCAGTACTTC
TRBD1	TRBV12-5	once	TRBJ1-3	CASGLTLGQGTGNTIYF	TGTGCTAGTGGCTTAACCTTGGGACAGGGAACTGGAAACACCATATATTTT
NA	TRBV5-6	NA	TRBJ1-1	CASSLTSRQFEAFF	TGTGCCAGCAGCTTAACTTCACGACAGTTTGAAGCTTTCTTT
TRBD1	TRBV11-2	once	TRBJ2-2	CASSYGGRGMIRTGELFF	TGTGCCAGCAGCTACGGCGGCAGGGGGATGATAAGGACCGGGGAGCTGTTTTTT
TRBD1	TRBV4-1	NA	TRBJ1-4	CASSQDTHRGTNEKLFF	TGCGCCAGCAGCCAAGATACCCACAGGGGCACTAATGAAAAACTGTTTTTT
NA	TRBV5-1	NA	TRBJ1-1	CASSLGAKIMNTEAFF	TGCGCCAGCAGCCTGGGGGCGAAGATAATGAACACTGAAGCTTTCTTT
TRBD1	TRBV5-4	NA	TRBJ1-2	CASRRWTGAVDYGYTF	TGTGCCAGCAGAAGATGGACAGGGGCTGTCGACTATGGCTACACCTTC
NA	TRBV28	NA	TRBJ2-4	CASRADLAKNIQYF	TGTGCCAGCAGGGCTGATCTAGCCAAAAACATTCAGTACTTC
TRBD1	TRBV14	NA	TRBJ2-7	CASSLNRDSSYEQYF	TGTGCCAGCAGCCTCAACAGGGACAGTTCCTACGAGCAGTACTTC
NA	TRBV4-1	NA	TRBJ2-1	CASSPLGANNEQFF	TGCGCCAGCAGCCCCCTCGGGGCCAACAATGAGCAGTTCTTC
NA	TRBV28	NA	TRBJ2-7	CASSLTGESYEQYF	TGTGCCAGCAGTCTGACGGGGGAATCCTACGAGCAGTACTTC
TRBD2	TRBV7-6	NA	TRBJ2-5	CASSPTSGLATQYF	TGTGCCAGCAGCCCTACTAGCGGCTTGGCGACCCAGTACTTC